The rows below give T cell receptor beta chains drawn from one sample of a study of blood T cell repertoires in COVID-19. Libraries were prepared by immunoSEQ multiplex PCR; TCRdb keeps only in-frame clonotypes and omits some of them. The data show approximately 150,000 clones, 70% to 85% seen once. What was sequenced was peripheral blood. Receptor source: a woman aged 45-59 years in a cohort sampled during active or convalescent COVID-19. CDR3s include the opening cysteine and the closing phenylalanine or tryptophan. The D gene is left open where the match is weak. Size is omitted from some rows. Given values are once, few, many or a class for expanded clones.

>TRBD1|.|15|TRBJ2-4|TRBV5-1
CASSLAGQDGNIQYF
TGCGCCAGCAGCTTGGCCGGACAGGACGGAAACATTCAGTACTTC
>TRBD1|once|14|TRBJ1-4|TRBV10-3
CAISAQGGNEKLFF
TGTGCCATCAGCGCACAGGGGGGCAATGAAAAACTGTTTTTT
>TRBD2|.|16|TRBJ2-1|TRBV7-9
CASSLIAGGTYNEQFF
TGTGCCAGCAGCCTAATAGCGGGGGGCACTTACAATGAGCAGTTCTTC
>.|.|15|TRBJ1-1|TRBV9
CASSVQGSARTEAFF
TGTGCCAGCAGCGTCCAGGGGTCGGCGAGGACTGAAGCTTTCTTT
>.|.|15|TRBJ1-1|TRBV3-1/TRBV3-2
CASSQRGGSGTEAFF
TGTGCCAGCAGCCAAAGGGGGGGATCGGGCACTGAAGCTTTCTTT
>TRBD2|.|16|TRBJ2-5|TRBV9
CASSGLAGGNGETQYF
TGTGCCAGCAGCGGTCTAGCGGGGGGGAACGGAGAGACCCAGTACTTC
>TRBD1|.|14|TRBJ2-3|TRBV5-1
CASSQGVGTDTQYF
TGCGCCAGCAGCCAGGGGGTTGGGACAGATACGCAGTATTTT
>.|.|11|TRBJ1-2|TRBV11-2
CASSSGVGYTF
TGTGCCAGCAGTTCAGGGGTTGGCTACACCTTC
>.|.|14|TRBJ2-7|TRBV5-4
CASSPSIRAGEQYF
TGTGCCAGCAGCCCGAGCATTAGGGCGGGGGAGCAGTACTTC
>TRBD1|.|15|TRBJ1-2|TRBV19
CASSVLTGADYGYTF
TGTGCCAGTAGTGTCCTGACAGGGGCGGACTATGGCTACACCTTC
>TRBD1|.|16|TRBJ1-2|TRBV2
CASSPPRTGGPGGYTF
TGTGCCAGCAGCCCTCCCCGGACAGGGGGCCCCGGGGGCTACACCTTC
>TRBD1|.|17|TRBJ2-1|TRBV18
CASSPTDRGKGRNEQFF
TGTGCCAGCTCCCCCACGGACAGGGGCAAGGGACGTAATGAGCAGTTCTTC
>.|.|14|TRBJ2-5|TRBV11-2
CASSLTAYQETQYF
TGTGCCAGCAGCCTGACAGCGTACCAAGAGACCCAGTACTTC
>.|few|13|TRBJ1-6|TRBV28
CASSSSSDFTLHF
TGTGCCAGCAGTTCCTCTTCCGACTTCACCCTCCACTTT
>.|.|13|TRBJ2-5|TRBV2
CASSDGQQETQYF
TGTGCCAGCAGTGATGGGCAGCAGGAGACCCAGTACTTC
>TRBD1|.|19|TRBJ2-3|TRBV27
CASSKRGTGGVVNTDTQYF
TGTGCCAGCAGCAAACGGGGGACAGGGGGTGTAGTCAACACAGATACGCAGTATTTT